The 24 T cell receptor beta chains reported below all come from one sample, sequenced in a study of neurological immune-mediated disorders. Each CDR3 protein is one row after TCRdb ran MiXCR on the 5' RACE reads. Among about 76,000 distinct CDR3 sequences, 17% were seen once, and the ten largest hold about 16%. The sample consisted of PBMCs. Source of these receptors: a middle-aged woman in good health.

In its sample, this clonotype was seen many times. V gene TRBV6-2 or TRBV6-3 combines with J gene TRBJ2-3, with 8 bases matching TRBD2. CDR3 size: 14 residues. Germline CDR1 reads MNHEY; CDR2 reads SVGEGT. J gave up 2 bases and V 8 bases, and 6 bases lay outside the gene matches. The CDR3 DNA reads as TGTGCCAGCTCGGCGGGGGGCCTCACAGATACGCAGTATTTT. This encodes CASSAGGLTDTQYF.

The table lists this clonotype with many counts. The chain recombines TRBV12-3 or TRBV12-4 with TRBJ1-1, with D possibly being TRBD1 (5 bases). CDR3 length: 15 residues. Trimming cost V 2 bases and J 1 base, with 11 bases left between them. CDR3: CASSLYSGWNTEAFF. Written as DNA, the CDR3 is TGTGCCAGCAGTTTATACTCAGGGTGGAACACTGAAGCTTTCTTT.

This clonotype appeared many times. The V gene is TRBV3-1, the J gene TRBJ1-2; D call uncertain. This CDR3 is built from 13 residues. The germline V gene has CDR1 LGHDT and CDR2 YNNKEL (reference sequence). Deletions cut 4 bases from V and 4 bases from J, with 10 bases between. For the CDR3, the DNA is TGTGCCAGCAGCCTGACGGGAGCCTATGGCTACACCTTC. This gives the protein CASSLTGAYGYTF.

The J gene is TRBJ2-3, the V gene TRBV11-1, with D possibly matching TRBD1 (6 bases). Germline V lookup: CDR1 SGHAT, CDR2 FQDESV (reference sequence). There are 14 residues in the CDR3. The CDR3 region is CVSSPTTGPDTQYF. The CDR3 DNA is TGTGTAAGCAGCCCGACGACAGGCCCAGATACGCAGTATTTT.

This clonotype was recorded at least ten times. The gene calls are TRBV7-9 and TRBJ1-5, with a possible D match to TRBD1 (6 bases). This CDR3 has 16 residues. Germline assignment: CDR1 SEHNR and CDR2 FQNEAQ (reference sequence). V gave up 3 bases and J gave up 1 base, with 13 bases separating them. The CDR3 sequence is CASSFSGGQSNQPQHF. CDR3 sequence (DNA): TGTGCCAGCAGCTTTTCGGGAGGACAGAGCAATCAGCCCCAGCATTTT.

For this clonotype: As the CDR3 is not closed by the conserved phenylalanine or tryptophan, this likely results from a read error. The V and J genes are TRBV7-6 and TRBJ2-1, with a possible D match to TRBD2 (7 bases). This CDR3 has 15 residues. CDR1 is SGHVS and CDR2 is FNYEAQ in the germline V gene. CDR3 DNA: TGTGCTAGCAGCCCACAGGGAGGGCTCAAGTTGCGGCAGTTCTTA. Its protein product is CASSPQGGLKLRQFL.

There are many counts of this clonotype. V gene TRBV4-2 combines with J gene TRBJ2-2; possibly TRBD1 or TRBD2 for D (5 bases each). V dropped 4 bases and J dropped 6 bases, with 12 bases sitting between them. Looked up from germline, CDR1 is LGHNA and CDR2 is YNFKEQ. This CDR3 has 14 residues. The CDR3 here is CASSRLMGAGELFF. The CDR3 DNA follows: TGTGCCAGCAGCCGATTAATGGGGGCCGGGGAGCTGTTTTTT.

This clonotype was detected ten times or more. This rearrangement joins TRBV5-8 to TRBJ2-1, with 7 bases aligning to TRBD2. Trimming removed 4 bases from V and 0 bases from J; junction bases left unmatched: 7. Per germline, CDR1 SGHTS and CDR2 YDEGEE. This CDR3 is built from 16 residues. This CDR3 reads CASSLGGYSSYNEQFF. CDR3 nucleotide sequence: TGTGCCAGCAGCCTGGGGGGGTATAGCTCCTACAATGAGCAGTTCTTC.

CDR3 sequence: CASRITGSALSYEQYF. CDR3 DNA: TGTGCCAGCAGAATTACAGGGAGCGCCCTATCCTACGAGCAGTACTTC. The rearrangement links TRBV6-5 to TRBJ2-7; possibly TRBD1 for D (6 bases). The CDR3 covers 16 residues. Looked up from germline, CDR1 is MNHEY and CDR2 is SVGAGI. Trimming left V 6 bases short and J 1 base short, with 19 bases between.

The V gene is TRBV20-1, the J gene TRBJ1-2; no clear D gene. Between the trimmed V and J ends, which lost 6 bases and 6 bases, there was a span of 17 bases. CDR1 and CDR2 from the germline V gene are DFQATT and SNEGSKA (reference sequence). The CDR3 contains 13 residues. The CDR3 DNA follows: TGCAGTGCAAATCCCCCACTGGAAAATGGCTACACCTTC. Translating it yields CSANPPLENGYTF.

This clonotype was counted at least ten times. The chain combines TRBV6-5 with TRBJ1-3; the D is unclear. Germline values: CDR1 MNHEY, CDR2 SVGAGI. V dropped 2 bases and J dropped 0 bases, with 11 bases sitting between them. There are 16 residues in the CDR3. The CDR3 here is CASSYGGVNSGNTIYF. CDR3 DNA sequence: TGTGCCAGCAGTTACGGAGGAGTAAACTCTGGAAACACCATATATTTT.

This clonotype was recorded at least ten times. The genes are TRBV12-3 or TRBV12-4 and TRBJ1-2; D gene uncertain. V lost 1 base to trimming and J lost 13 bases, with 10 bases between them. The CDR3 loop spans 11 amino acids. CDR3 sequence: CASSLEAFLTF. For the CDR3, the DNA is TGTGCCAGCAGTTTAGAGGCTTTTCTCACCTTC.

The chain employs TRBV7-9 and TRBJ1-3; the D is unclear. The CDR3 has 15 residues. Trimming took off 5 bases at V and 0 bases at J, with 11 bases between the two ends. Germline V gives CDR1 SEHNR, CDR2 FQNEAQ (reference sequence). CDR3 amino acids: CASSPPGSSGNTIYF. CDR3 nucleotide sequence: TGTGCCAGCAGCCCCCCCGGGAGCTCTGGAAACACCATATATTTT. The full variable domain, in which reference TRBV7-9 and TRBJ1-3 provide the parts outside the CDR3, is DTGVSQNPRHKITKRGQNVTFRCDPISEHNRLYWYRQTLGQGPEFLTYFQNEAQLEKSRLLSDRFSAERPKGSFSTLEIQRTEQGDSAMYLCASSPPGSSGNTIYFGEGSWLTVV.

The genes are TRBV5-1 and TRBJ2-3; TRBD2 matches at 9 bases. Germline V gene sequence: CDR1 SGHRS, CDR2 YFSETQ. CDR3 length equals 15 residues. Unmatched junction bases numbered 7, after V lost 6 bases and J lost 2 bases. CDR3 region: CASTWLAGITDTQYF. CDR3 bases: TGCGCCAGCACTTGGCTAGCGGGGATCACAGATACGCAGTATTTT.

This clonotype was counted between two and nine times. The V and J genes are TRBV7-3 and TRBJ2-7; 10 bases line up with TRBD2. The CDR3 is 15 residues long. The V gene end was trimmed by 4 bases and the J gene end by 0 bases; junction bases not matched to a gene: 3. Germline V CDR1 and CDR2: SGHTA, FQGTGA. The CDR3 bases are TGTGCCAGCAGCTCCTTAGCGGGGGGCTCCTACGAGCAGTACTTC. The encoded protein is CASSSLAGGSYEQYF.

The sample holds many counts of this clonotype. The chain joins TRBV20-1 to TRBJ2-1; D uncertain. V was cut by 0 bases and J by 8 bases, with 5 bases left in between. There are 11 residues in the CDR3. CDR1 and CDR2 from the germline V gene are DFQATT and SNEGSKA (reference sequence). The CDR3 nucleotides are TGCAGTGCTAGAGATATGGATGAGCAGTTCTTC. Translating gives CSARDMDEQFF.

This clonotype came up many times. This sequence joins TRBV10-3 and TRBJ2-3, with 8 bases that match TRBD2. The ends lost 8 bases at V and 4 bases at J; junction bases unmatched: 8. The CDR3 consists of 14 residues. Per the germline V gene, CDR1 is ENHRY and CDR2 is SYGVKD. The CDR3 reads CAIGSGGYSDTQYF. Written as DNA, the CDR3 is TGTGCCATCGGGAGCGGGGGTTACTCAGATACGCAGTATTTT.

In this sample, this clonotype turned up many times. V usage is TRBV7-2 and J usage is TRBJ2-3; no firm D call. The germline V and J ends were trimmed by 5 bases and 6 bases, with 12 bases remaining between them. Per the germline V gene, CDR1 is SGHTA and CDR2 is FQGNSA. The CDR3 totals 13 residues. The CDR3 bases are TGTGCCAGCAGCCTCACCTTCCGGGATACGCAGTATTTT. Translating it yields CASSLTFRDTQYF.

This clonotype occurred many times. CDR3 bases: TGCAGTGCTAGAGATAAAGGACTAGTGTACAATGAGCAGTTCTTC. Amino acids: CSARDKGLVYNEQFF. The rearrangement links TRBV20-1 to TRBJ2-1, with 7 bases lining up with TRBD2. Germline CDR1 is DFQATT and CDR2 is SNEGSKA (reference sequence). This CDR3 comprises 15 residues. With 0 bases clipped from V and 4 bases from J, the junction kept 6 bases outside the gene matches.

The sample holds many counts of this clonotype. V usage is TRBV20-1 and J usage is TRBJ2-6, with 8 bases that match TRBD1. J gave up 1 base and V 0 bases, and 2 bases lay outside the gene matches. Looked up from germline, CDR1 is DFQATT and CDR2 is SNEGSKA (reference sequence). The length of the CDR3 is 16 residues. CDR3 amino acids: CSARDRTGSGANVLTF. CDR3 bases: TGCAGTGCTAGAGATCGGACAGGGTCTGGGGCCAACGTCCTGACTTTC.

This clonotype was observed many times. The chain recombines TRBV7-8 with TRBJ1-6; 7 bases are a match to TRBD1. Trimming cost V 5 bases and J 2 bases; bases outside gene matches: 3. Germline V gene lookup returns CDR1 SGHVS and CDR2 FQNEAQ. CDR3 size: 15 residues. CDR3 sequence (DNA): TGTGCCAGCAGCCTAGGACAGGCCTATAATTCACCCCTCCACTTT. Its protein product is CASSLGQAYNSPLHF.

This clonotype was seen repeatedly, ten times or more. J is TRBJ2-5 and V is TRBV5-6; 9 bases are shared with TRBD1. The length of the CDR3 is 18 residues. The ends lost 4 bases at V and 5 bases at J; junction bases unmatched: 18. Germline CDR1 and CDR2: SGHDT and YYEEEE. CDR3 residues: CASSPEVTQGARLETQYF. In DNA form, the CDR3 reads TGTGCCAGCAGCCCCGAGGTTACACAGGGGGCTAGATTGGAGACCCAGTACTTC.

This clonotype was seen more than once but under ten times. The chain employs TRBV5-1 and TRBJ2-2; the match to TRBD1 covers 7 bases. V lost 0 bases, J lost 5 bases, and 10 bases stayed unmatched. The germline V gene encodes CDR1 SGHRS and CDR2 YFSETQ. The CDR3 covers 17 residues. The CDR3 here is CASSLVIGQEWTGELFF. The CDR3 nucleotides are TGCGCCAGCAGCTTGGTAATAGGACAGGAGTGGACCGGGGAGCTGTTTTTT.

This clonotype has at least ten counts. The rearrangement joins TRBV6-6 to TRBJ1-1, with 7 positions matching TRBD1. This CDR3 is built from 13 residues. Looked up from germline, CDR1 is MNHNY and CDR2 is SVGAGI (reference sequence). The V and J ends lost 8 bases and 5 bases, in that order; junction bases with no gene match: 8. The CDR3, as DNA: TGTGCCAGCCGTCGGACAGGCCAAACTGAAGCTTTCTTT. Amino acids: CASRRTGQTEAFF.